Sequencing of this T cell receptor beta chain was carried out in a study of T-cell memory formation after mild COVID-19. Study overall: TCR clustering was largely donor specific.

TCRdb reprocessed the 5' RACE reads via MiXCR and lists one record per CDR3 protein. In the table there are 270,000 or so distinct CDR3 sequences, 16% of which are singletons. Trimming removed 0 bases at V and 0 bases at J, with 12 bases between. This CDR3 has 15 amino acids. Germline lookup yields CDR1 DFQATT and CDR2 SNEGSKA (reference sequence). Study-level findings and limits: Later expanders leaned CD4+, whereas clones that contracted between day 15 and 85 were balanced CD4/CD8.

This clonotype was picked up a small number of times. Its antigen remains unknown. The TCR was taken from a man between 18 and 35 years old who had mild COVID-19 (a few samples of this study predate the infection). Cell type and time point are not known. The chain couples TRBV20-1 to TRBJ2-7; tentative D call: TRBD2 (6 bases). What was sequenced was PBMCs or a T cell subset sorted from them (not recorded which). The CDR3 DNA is TGCAGTGCTAGAGACGTAGCGGAGGCCTCCTACGAGCAGTACTTC. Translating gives CSARDVAEASYEQYF.